Listed below are T cell receptor beta chains from one sample, sequenced in a study of blood T cell repertoires in COVID-19. The assay was immunoSEQ multiplex PCR, and TCRdb's table has in-frame clones only and misses some. The repertoire consists of about 190,000 clones, with 88% occurring once and the leading ten covering around 1.5%. The sequencing input was peripheral blood. The source is a man between 18 and 29 years old with active or convalescent COVID-19. CDR3s include the opening cysteine and the closing phenylalanine or tryptophan. D genes are given only for firm matches. Expanded clones get a size class; other rows say once, few or many, or leave the size out.

cdr3_aa cdr3_nt d_call j_call clone_size v_call
CASSLVGGLGNTIYF TGTGCCAGCAGCTTAGTGGGGGGACTTGGAAACACCATATATTTT . TRBJ1-3 . TRBV7-2
CASSHWDRTEKLFF TGTGCCAGCAGCCACTGGGACAGGACTGAAAAACTGTTTTTT TRBD1 TRBJ1-4 . TRBV3-1/TRBV3-2
CASSIRAGETEAFF TGTGCCAGTAGTATACGTGCAGGGGAAACTGAAGCTTTCTTT . TRBJ1-1 . TRBV19
CASSYDARGEGAGELFF TGTGCCAGCAGTTATGATGCCCGGGGAGAAGGCGCCGGGGAGCTGTTTTTT . TRBJ2-2 . TRBV6-2/TRBV6-3
CASSQSLMTVNTEAFF TGTGCCAGCAGCCAGTCTCTCATGACAGTGAACACTGAAGCTTTCTTT . TRBJ1-1 . TRBV5-4
CASRSGTAILATNEKLFF TGTGCCTCACGATCGGGGACAGCGATTTTGGCAACTAATGAAAAACTGTTTTTT TRBD1 TRBJ1-4 . TRBV15
CASSIGGTEAFF TGTGCCAGCAGTATCGGAGGGACTGAAGCTTTCTTT . TRBJ1-1 . TRBV6-2/TRBV6-3
CASTLSSGRISEQYF TGCGCCAGCACCCTCTCTTCCGGGAGGATCTCCGAGCAGTACTTC TRBD2 TRBJ2-7 . TRBV5-1
CASSSGFGQGVTEAFF TGTGCCAGTAGTAGTGGATTCGGACAGGGAGTAACTGAAGCTTTCTTT TRBD1 TRBJ1-1 . TRBV19
CASSYEDDSEAFF TGTGCCAGCAGTTACGAGGATGACTCTGAAGCTTTCTTT . TRBJ1-1 . TRBV6-5
CASSQDRLASAYEQYF TGTGCCAGCAGCCAAGATCGACTAGCGTCTGCCTACGAGCAGTACTTC TRBD2 TRBJ2-7 . TRBV3-1/TRBV3-2
CASSEGTAGYTF TGTGCCAGCAGTGAAGGGACTGCTGGCTACACCTTC . TRBJ1-2 . TRBV6-1
CASSVSAVNTEAFF TGTGCCAGCAGCGTCAGTGCCGTGAACACTGAAGCTTTCTTT . TRBJ1-1 . TRBV7-3
CASGRDRGADTQYF TGTGCCAGCGGGCGAGACAGGGGCGCAGATACGCAGTATTTT TRBD1 TRBJ2-3 . TRBV2
CASSPLDTDTQYF TGTGCCAGCAGCCCTTTAGACACAGATACGCAGTATTTT . TRBJ2-3 . TRBV3-1/TRBV3-2
CASGGTSGKETQYF TGTGCCAGCGGAGGGACTAGCGGAAAAGAGACCCAGTACTTC TRBD2 TRBJ2-5 . TRBV6-5
CASSLGLAPSYEQYF TGTGCCAGCAGCTTGGGACTAGCGCCCTCCTACGAGCAGTACTTC TRBD2 TRBJ2-7 . TRBV5-6
CASSLDRVDGYTF TGTGCCAGCAGCTTAGACAGGGTCGACGGCTACACCTTC . TRBJ1-2 . TRBV7-2
CASSMRTVNQPQHF TGTGCCAGTAGTATGAGGACAGTCAATCAGCCCCAGCATTTT . TRBJ1-5 . TRBV19
CASSLEGVNYGYTF TGCGCCAGCAGCTTGGAGGGGGTAAACTATGGCTACACCTTC . TRBJ1-2 . TRBV5-1
CATKGEGNTEAFF TGTGCCACCAAGGGGGAGGGGAACACTGAAGCTTTCTTT . TRBJ1-1 . TRBV24-1
CASSPQAQSQPQHF TGTGCCAGCAGCCCTCAAGCCCAAAGCCAGCCCCAGCATTTT . TRBJ1-5 . TRBV9
CASRNRVMSEQFF TGTGCCAGCAGAAACAGGGTTATGAGTGAGCAGTTCTTC . TRBJ2-1 . TRBV6-6
CASSDLAQYF TGTGCCAGCAGTGATCTAGCCCAGTACTTC . TRBJ2-5 . TRBV2
CATSRDPGVSTEAFF TGTGCCACCAGCAGAGATCCGGGGGTGTCCACTGAAGCTTTCTTT . TRBJ1-1 . TRBV15
CASSLVGRGRTDTQYF TGTGCCAGCAGCTTGGTAGGGCGGGGACGCACAGATACGCAGTATTTT . TRBJ2-3 . TRBV5-4
CASSPRGGSSYNEQFF TGTGCCAGCAGCCCCCGGGGGGGGAGCTCCTACAATGAGCAGTTCTTC TRBD2 TRBJ2-1 . TRBV7-9
CASSLGGLGNSPLHF TGTGCCAGCAGCTTAGGCGGGCTGGGTAATTCACCCCTCCACTTT . TRBJ1-6 . TRBV7-8
CASRPMTGQLGYTF TGTGCCAGCAGGCCGATGACAGGGCAGTTAGGCTACACCTTC TRBD1 TRBJ1-2 . TRBV6-5
CASSLVSGYTF TGTGCCAGCAGCTTAGTCTCCGGCTACACCTTC . TRBJ1-2 once TRBV7-2
CAWSVGVFGEQYF TGTGCCTGGAGTGTAGGGGTTTTTGGGGAGCAGTACTTC . TRBJ2-7 . TRBV30
CASSPWDRANTEAFF TGTGCCAGTAGCCCCTGGGACAGGGCGAACACTGAAGCTTTCTTT TRBD1 TRBJ1-1 . TRBV19
CASSAPRAAGADTQYF TGTGCCAGCAGCGCCCCTCGGGCCGCGGGGGCAGATACGCAGTATTTT TRBD2 TRBJ2-3 . TRBV9
CASSKTGSREQFF TGTGCCAGCAGCAAGACAGGGTCAAGGGAGCAGTTCTTC TRBD1 TRBJ2-1 . TRBV5-8
CASSPGTGGLRGNTGELFF TGCGCCAGCAGCCCCGGGACAGGGGGCTTGCGAGGGAACACCGGGGAGCTGTTTTTT TRBD1 TRBJ2-2 . TRBV5-1
CASSRWQGAESGNTIYF TGTGCCAGCAGCCGATGGCAGGGTGCGGAGTCCGGAAACACCATATATTTT . TRBJ1-3 . TRBV7-6
CASSLGGGADTDTQYF TGCGCCAGCAGCTTGGGCGGGGGGGCTGACACAGATACGCAGTATTTT TRBD2 TRBJ2-3 . TRBV5-1
CAWSVLGAGRHSPLHF TGTGCCTGGAGTGTGTTGGGGGCAGGACGACATTCACCCCTCCACTTT . TRBJ1-6 . TRBV30
CASSISRDSTEAFF TGTGCCAGTAGTATCTCAAGGGACTCCACTGAAGCTTTCTTT . TRBJ1-1 . TRBV19
CASSFMGPSNTEAFF TGTGCCAGCAGCTTTATGGGGCCATCGAACACTGAAGCTTTCTTT . TRBJ1-1 . TRBV7-2
CASSMGLADSYEQYF TGTGCCAGTAGTATGGGTCTAGCGGACTCCTACGAGCAGTACTTC TRBD2 TRBJ2-7 . TRBV19
CASSSGGGKSPLHF TGTGCCAGCAGCTCGGGAGGGGGGAAATCACCCCTCCACTTT . TRBJ1-6 . TRBV7-3
CASSEGQDGYTF TGCGCCAGCAGTGAGGGCCAGGATGGCTACACCTTC . TRBJ1-2 . TRBV10-2
CASSPPLATSYNEQFF TGTGCCAGCTCACCACCCCTAGCCACCTCCTACAATGAGCAGTTCTTC . TRBJ2-1 once TRBV18
CASSFPGEQFF TGTGCCAGCAGCTTTCCGGGTGAGCAGTTCTTC . TRBJ2-1 . TRBV11-2
CAISDGTTGANVLTF TGTGCCATCAGTGATGGGACAACTGGGGCCAACGTCCTGACTTTC . TRBJ2-6 few TRBV10-3
CASSIGKRGSTDTQYF TGTGCCAGTAGTATAGGGAAGCGGGGGAGCACAGATACGCAGTATTTT TRBD2 TRBJ2-3 . TRBV19
CASSSRSAGAEEQYF TGTGCCAGCAGCTCGAGATCAGCGGGAGCCGAAGAGCAGTACTTC TRBD2 TRBJ2-7 . TRBV11-3
CAISESPGDTEAFF TGTGCCATCAGTGAGTCACCCGGGGACACTGAAGCTTTCTTT . TRBJ1-1 . TRBV10-3
CASSYTGGSAKGAFF TGTGCCAGCAGTTACACGGGGGGCTCAGCAAAAGGGGCTTTCTTT . TRBJ1-1 . TRBV6-5
CASSEDPSGGRVDTQYF TGTGCCAGCAGTGAAGACCCCAGCGGGGGGAGGGTAGATACGCAGTATTTT TRBD2 TRBJ2-3 . TRBV6-1
CASSRGLAGGEQYF TGTGCCAGCAGCCGGGGACTAGCGGGAGGGGAGCAGTACTTC TRBD2 TRBJ2-7 . TRBV7-2
CASSEGVGLAEYEQYF TGTGCCAGCAGTGAAGGGGTCGGGCTAGCGGAGTACGAGCAGTACTTC TRBD2 TRBJ2-7 . TRBV6-1
CSASPASEGTDTQYF TGCAGTGCTAGTCCGGCTAGCGAGGGCACAGATACGCAGTATTTT . TRBJ2-3 . TRBV20-1
CASRLQPNSPLHF TGTGCCAGCAGGTTACAGCCGAATTCACCCCTCCACTTT . TRBJ1-6 once TRBV6-4
CASSERDTGELFF TGTGCCAGCAGTGAGCGGGACACCGGGGAGCTGTTTTTT . TRBJ2-2 many TRBV25-1
CASSFYSGELYNEQFF TGTGCCAGCAGCTTCTATAGCGGGGAACTGTACAATGAGCAGTTCTTC TRBD2 TRBJ2-1 . TRBV5-6